A selection of T cell receptor beta chains follows, all from one sample in a study of OX40 agonist ivuxolimab in advanced cancers. Here immunoSEQ multiplex PCR was the method, and the copy in TCRdb shows in-frame clones only, minus some. The sample has more than 35,000 clones, more than 70% seen once. The sample in question was CD4+ or CD8+ T cells sorted from blood, obtained in a trial of the OX40 agonist ivuxolimab. The receptors derive from an adult with an advanced solid tumor such as melanoma, head and neck, liver or kidney cancer. Both conserved end residues are part of each CDR3. The D gene is left open where the match is weak. Size tells how often a clone was seen (once, few, many) or the class of an expanded clone, and some rows leave it out.

clone size: NA; CDR3 length: 13; D gene: NA; J gene: TRBJ2-7; V gene: TRBV10-1; CDR3 DNA: TGCGCCAGCAGTGTTGGATTAGCCTACGAGCAGTACTTC; CDR3 protein: CASSVGLAYEQYF
clone size: NA; CDR3 length: 16; D gene: NA; J gene: TRBJ2-1; V gene: TRBV11-2; CDR3 DNA: TGTGCCAGCAGCTATGACTTGCCCCGGGGGTACAATGAGCAGTTCTTC; CDR3 protein: CASSYDLPRGYNEQFF
clone size: NA; CDR3 length: 13; D gene: TRBD2; J gene: TRBJ2-7; V gene: TRBV5-5; CDR3 DNA: TGTGCCAGCAGCCTCGGGACTATTTACGAGCAGTACTTC; CDR3 protein: CASSLGTIYEQYF
clone size: NA; CDR3 length: 14; D gene: NA; J gene: TRBJ1-1; V gene: TRBV10-3; CDR3 DNA: TGTGCCATCAGTGAGCGGGGTGAGGGGACTGAAGCTTTCTTT; CDR3 protein: CAISERGEGTEAFF
clone size: NA; CDR3 length: 16; D gene: TRBD2; J gene: TRBJ2-1; V gene: TRBV5-4; CDR3 DNA: TGTGCCAGCAGCTTGGGACTAGCGGGAGACTACAATGAGCAGTTCTTC; CDR3 protein: CASSLGLAGDYNEQFF
clone size: NA; CDR3 length: 14; D gene: NA; J gene: TRBJ2-5; V gene: TRBV7-2; CDR3 DNA: TGTGCCAGCAGCTTAGATAGGGTAATGGAGACCCAGTACTTC; CDR3 protein: CASSLDRVMETQYF
clone size: NA; CDR3 length: 16; D gene: NA; J gene: TRBJ1-2; V gene: TRBV19; CDR3 DNA: TGTGCCAGTAGTACCACCTCCTATGGACAGATCTATGGCTACACCTTC; CDR3 protein: CASSTTSYGQIYGYTF
clone size: NA; CDR3 length: 14; D gene: NA; J gene: TRBJ1-1; V gene: TRBV18; CDR3 DNA: TGTGCCAGCTCACCAAACGGCAGATCCACTGAAGCTTTCTTT; CDR3 protein: CASSPNGRSTEAFF
clone size: NA; CDR3 length: 15; D gene: NA; J gene: TRBJ1-2; V gene: TRBV5-4; CDR3 DNA: TGTGCCAGCAGTAATCAGGGAGGGGAGGGGAGAGGCTACACCTTC; CDR3 protein: CASSNQGGEGRGYTF
clone size: NA; CDR3 length: 14; D gene: NA; J gene: TRBJ2-2; V gene: TRBV18; CDR3 DNA: TGTGCCAGCTCACCAGGATCTAACACCGGGGAGCTGTTTTTT; CDR3 protein: CASSPGSNTGELFF
clone size: NA; CDR3 length: 15; D gene: NA; J gene: TRBJ2-3; V gene: TRBV5-1; CDR3 DNA: TGCGCCAGCAGCTTGGACGGGGCGCGCACAGATACGCAGTATTTT; CDR3 protein: CASSLDGARTDTQYF
clone size: NA; CDR3 length: 15; D gene: NA; J gene: TRBJ1-2; V gene: TRBV7-2; CDR3 DNA: TGTGCCAGCAGCTTAGGGGGGGCCCTAAACTATGGCTACACCTTC; CDR3 protein: CASSLGGALNYGYTF
clone size: NA; CDR3 length: 11; D gene: NA; J gene: TRBJ2-7; V gene: TRBV2; CDR3 DNA: TGTGCCAGCAGTGTCAACTACGAGCAGTACTTC; CDR3 protein: CASSVNYEQYF
clone size: NA; CDR3 length: 11; D gene: NA; J gene: TRBJ2-7; V gene: TRBV20-1; CDR3 DNA: TGCAGTGCTAGGGCAGGGTACGAGCAGTACTTC; CDR3 protein: CSARAGYEQYF
clone size: NA; CDR3 length: 13; D gene: NA; J gene: TRBJ1-1; V gene: TRBV18; CDR3 DNA: TGTGCCAGCTCCCCGGGGGGCGACACTGAAGCTTTCTTT; CDR3 protein: CASSPGGDTEAFF
clone size: NA; CDR3 length: 13; D gene: NA; J gene: TRBJ1-4; V gene: TRBV18; CDR3 DNA: TGTGCCAGCTCACCAAGGGCCGTTGAAAAACTGTTTTTT; CDR3 protein: CASSPRAVEKLFF
clone size: NA; CDR3 length: 17; D gene: NA; J gene: TRBJ2-7; V gene: TRBV19; CDR3 DNA: TGTGCCAGTAGTATAGGAGGGACTCAGGGCGTAGGTGACGAGCAGTACTTC; CDR3 protein: CASSIGGTQGVGDEQYF
clone size: NA; CDR3 length: 15; D gene: NA; J gene: TRBJ1-1; V gene: TRBV7-2; CDR3 DNA: TGTGCCAGCAGCTTAGAGGGGCAGCCGAACACTGAAGCTTTCTTT; CDR3 protein: CASSLEGQPNTEAFF
clone size: few; CDR3 length: 14; D gene: NA; J gene: TRBJ1-1; V gene: TRBV5-1; CDR3 DNA: TGCGCCAGCAGAAGGCAGGCAAGAGACACTGAAGCTTTCTTT; CDR3 protein: CASRRQARDTEAFF
clone size: once; CDR3 length: 13; D gene: NA; J gene: TRBJ2-7; V gene: TRBV2; CDR3 DNA: TGTGCCAGCAGTGAAATACAGGGCTACGAGCAGTACTTC; CDR3 protein: CASSEIQGYEQYF
clone size: NA; CDR3 length: 11; D gene: NA; J gene: TRBJ2-7; V gene: TRBV20-1; CDR3 DNA: TGCAGTGCTCTGGCAGACTACGAGCAGTACTTC; CDR3 protein: CSALADYEQYF
clone size: once; CDR3 length: 13; D gene: NA; J gene: TRBJ2-5; V gene: TRBV2; CDR3 DNA: TGTGCCAGCAGTGATATTAGGGGAGAGACCCAGTACTTC; CDR3 protein: CASSDIRGETQYF
clone size: NA; CDR3 length: 16; D gene: NA; J gene: TRBJ2-1; V gene: TRBV10-1; CDR3 DNA: TGCGCCAGCAGTGAGTCGCGCGGGACGGGTCTCGGGGAGCAGTTCTTC; CDR3 protein: CASSESRGTGLGEQFF
clone size: NA; CDR3 length: 14; D gene: NA; J gene: TRBJ1-5; V gene: TRBV5-1; CDR3 DNA: TGCGCCAGCAGCTTGGTAGGGCCAGATCAGCCCCAGCATTTT; CDR3 protein: CASSLVGPDQPQHF
clone size: NA; CDR3 length: 12; D gene: TRBD1; J gene: TRBJ1-1; V gene: TRBV7-9; CDR3 DNA: TGTGCCAGCACCTCTGAGGGGGCCGAAGCTTTCTTT; CDR3 protein: CASTSEGAEAFF
clone size: NA; CDR3 length: 16; D gene: NA; J gene: TRBJ2-6; V gene: TRBV5-4; CDR3 DNA: TGTGCCAGCAGCTCCGACACAGGGACTGGGGCCAACGTCCTGACTTTC; CDR3 protein: CASSSDTGTGANVLTF
clone size: NA; CDR3 length: 16; D gene: TRBD1; J gene: TRBJ2-5; V gene: TRBV5-4; CDR3 DNA: TGTGCCAGCAGCGAAGGAACAGGGGTAGAGATGGAGACCCAGTACTTC; CDR3 protein: CASSEGTGVEMETQYF
clone size: NA; CDR3 length: 20; D gene: TRBD2; J gene: TRBJ2-1; V gene: TRBV19; CDR3 DNA: TGTGCCAGTAGTATCCCCAATTGGGCAGCGGGAGATCCGTCCTACAATGAGCAGTTCTTC; CDR3 protein: CASSIPNWAAGDPSYNEQFF
clone size: NA; CDR3 length: 14; D gene: NA; J gene: TRBJ1-6; V gene: TRBV5-1; CDR3 DNA: TGCGCCAGCAGCTTGGGCAGAGCCGATTCACCCCTCCACTTT; CDR3 protein: CASSLGRADSPLHF
clone size: NA; CDR3 length: 13; D gene: NA; J gene: TRBJ2-3; V gene: TRBV5-1; CDR3 DNA: TGCGCCAGCAGCTTTGGGGGTGCAGATACGCAGTATTTT; CDR3 protein: CASSFGGADTQYF
clone size: NA; CDR3 length: 17; D gene: TRBD1; J gene: TRBJ2-7; V gene: TRBV7-8; CDR3 DNA: TGTGCCAGCAGCTTTCTCGTCTCGGACAGGGGGATCGACGAGCAGTACTTC; CDR3 protein: CASSFLVSDRGIDEQYF
clone size: NA; CDR3 length: 12; D gene: NA; J gene: TRBJ1-3; V gene: TRBV19; CDR3 DNA: TGTGCCAGTAGTATGATCGGAAACACCATATATTTT; CDR3 protein: CASSMIGNTIYF
clone size: NA; CDR3 length: 14; D gene: NA; J gene: TRBJ2-7; V gene: TRBV10-1; CDR3 DNA: TGCGCCAGCAGTCTGGACAGCCTCTCCTACGAGCAGTACTTC; CDR3 protein: CASSLDSLSYEQYF
clone size: NA; CDR3 length: 14; D gene: NA; J gene: TRBJ1-1; V gene: TRBV27; CDR3 DNA: TGTGCCAGCAGTTCTTTGCCGGGCCGGGCTGAAGCTTTCTTT; CDR3 protein: CASSSLPGRAEAFF
clone size: NA; CDR3 length: 15; D gene: NA; J gene: TRBJ1-2; V gene: TRBV4-1; CDR3 DNA: TGCGCCAGCAGCCAAGTGGCTGCGGGCGACTATGGCTACACCTTC; CDR3 protein: CASSQVAAGDYGYTF
clone size: few; CDR3 length: 15; D gene: TRBD1; J gene: TRBJ1-6; V gene: TRBV4-3; CDR3 DNA: TGCGCCAGCAGCCAACAGGGGGCTTCGGATTCACCCCTCCACTTT; CDR3 protein: CASSQQGASDSPLHF
clone size: NA; CDR3 length: 15; D gene: NA; J gene: TRBJ1-4; V gene: TRBV4-3; CDR3 DNA: TGCGCCAGCAGCCAAGGGACTTTGGGTGGAGAAAAACTGTTTTTT; CDR3 protein: CASSQGTLGGEKLFF
clone size: NA; CDR3 length: 14; D gene: NA; J gene: TRBJ1-1; V gene: TRBV4-3; CDR3 DNA: TGCGCCAGCAGCCAAGGGGGGGGGAACACTGAAGCTTTCTTT; CDR3 protein: CASSQGGGNTEAFF
clone size: NA; CDR3 length: 15; D gene: NA; J gene: TRBJ1-1; V gene: TRBV4-1; CDR3 DNA: TGCGCCAGCAGCCAAGAACCTGTGAGGAACACTGAAGCTTTCTTT; CDR3 protein: CASSQEPVRNTEAFF
clone size: NA; CDR3 length: 12; D gene: NA; J gene: TRBJ2-7; V gene: TRBV10-1; CDR3 DNA: TGCGCCAGCAGTGAGCCAGGGTACGAGCAGTACTTC; CDR3 protein: CASSEPGYEQYF